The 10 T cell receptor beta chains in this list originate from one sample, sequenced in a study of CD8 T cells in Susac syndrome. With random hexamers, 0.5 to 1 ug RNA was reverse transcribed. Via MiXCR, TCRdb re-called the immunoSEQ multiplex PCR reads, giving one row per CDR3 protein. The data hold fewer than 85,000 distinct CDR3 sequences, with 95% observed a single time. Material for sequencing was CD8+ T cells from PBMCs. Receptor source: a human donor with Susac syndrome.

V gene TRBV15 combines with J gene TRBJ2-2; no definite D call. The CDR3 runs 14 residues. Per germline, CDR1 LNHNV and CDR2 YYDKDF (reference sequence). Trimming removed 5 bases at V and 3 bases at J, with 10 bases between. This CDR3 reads CATSPMAYTGELFF. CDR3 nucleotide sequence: TGTGCCACCAGCCCAATGGCGTACACCGGGGAGCTGTTTTTT.

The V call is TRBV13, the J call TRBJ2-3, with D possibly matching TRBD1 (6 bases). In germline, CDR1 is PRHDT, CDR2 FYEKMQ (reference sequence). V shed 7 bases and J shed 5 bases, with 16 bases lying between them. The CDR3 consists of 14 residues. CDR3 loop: CASITWGRGDTQYF. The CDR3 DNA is TGTGCCAGCATCACGTGGGGGCGAGGAGATACGCAGTATTTT.

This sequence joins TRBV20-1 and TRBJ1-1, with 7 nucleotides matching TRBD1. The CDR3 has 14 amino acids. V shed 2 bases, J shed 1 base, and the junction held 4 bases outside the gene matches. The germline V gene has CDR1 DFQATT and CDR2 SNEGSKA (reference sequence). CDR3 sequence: CSARQGVENTEAFF. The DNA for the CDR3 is TGCAGTGCTAGACAGGGGGTGGAGAACACTGAAGCTTTCTTT.

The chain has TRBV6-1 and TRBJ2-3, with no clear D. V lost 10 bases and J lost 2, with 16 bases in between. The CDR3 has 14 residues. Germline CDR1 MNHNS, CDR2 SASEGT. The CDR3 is CATETDFYTDTQYF. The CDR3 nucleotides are TGTGCCACTGAAACCGACTTTTACACAGATACGCAGTATTTT.

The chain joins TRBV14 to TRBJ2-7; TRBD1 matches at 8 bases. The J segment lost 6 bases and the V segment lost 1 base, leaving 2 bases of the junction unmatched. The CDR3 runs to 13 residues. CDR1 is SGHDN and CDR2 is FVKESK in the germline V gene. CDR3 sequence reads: CASSQAGTGEQYF. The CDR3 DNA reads TGTGCCAGCAGCCAAGCCGGGACAGGCGAGCAGTACTTC.

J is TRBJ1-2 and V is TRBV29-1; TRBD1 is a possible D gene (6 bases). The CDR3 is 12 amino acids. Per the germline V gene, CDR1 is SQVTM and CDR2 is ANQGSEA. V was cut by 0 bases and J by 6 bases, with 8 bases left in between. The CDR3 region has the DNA TGCAGCGTTGAAGAGGGGGCCCATGGCTACACCTTC. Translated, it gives CSVEEGAHGYTF. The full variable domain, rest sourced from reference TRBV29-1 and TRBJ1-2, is SAVISQKPSRDICQRGTSLTIQCQVDSQVTMMFWYRQQPGQSLTLIATANQGSEATYESGFVIDKFPISRPNLTFSTLTVSNMSPEDSSIYLCSVEEGAHGYTFGSGTRLTVV.

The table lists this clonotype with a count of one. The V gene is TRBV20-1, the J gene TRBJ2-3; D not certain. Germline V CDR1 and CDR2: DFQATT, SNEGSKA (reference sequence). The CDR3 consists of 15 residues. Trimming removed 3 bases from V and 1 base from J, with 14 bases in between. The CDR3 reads CSASSGRVGTDTQYF. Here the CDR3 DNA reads TGCAGTGCTAGCTCTGGACGGGTAGGCACAGATACGCAGTATTTT.

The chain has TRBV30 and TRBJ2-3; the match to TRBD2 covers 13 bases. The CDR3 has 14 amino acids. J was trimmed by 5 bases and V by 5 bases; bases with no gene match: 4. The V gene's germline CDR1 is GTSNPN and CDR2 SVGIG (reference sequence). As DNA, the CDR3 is TGTGCCTGGGGACTAGCGGGAGTAGGAGATACGCAGTATTTT. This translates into CAWGLAGVGDTQYF.

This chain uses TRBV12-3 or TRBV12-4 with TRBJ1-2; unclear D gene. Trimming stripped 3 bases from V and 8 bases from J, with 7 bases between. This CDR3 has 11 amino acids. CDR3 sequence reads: CASSFGRGYTF. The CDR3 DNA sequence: TGTGCCAGCAGTTTCGGGCGGGGCTACACCTTC.

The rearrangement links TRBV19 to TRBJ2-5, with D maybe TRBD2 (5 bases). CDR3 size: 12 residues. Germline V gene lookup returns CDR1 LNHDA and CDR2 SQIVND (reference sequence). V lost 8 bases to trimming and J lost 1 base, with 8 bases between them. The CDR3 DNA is TGTGCCAGTCAGGACTTCCAAGAGACCCAGTACTTC. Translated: CASQDFQETQYF.